The source of this T cell receptor (beta chain) is a study of metastatic and nonmetastatic thyroid tumors. At the level of the study: The study looked at repertoires side by side in blood and in tumor or nodule tissue from malignant and benign thyroid patients.

TCRdb re-processed the PCR reads through MiXCR. The sample yields fewer than 20,000 clones, roughly 36% seen once. In this sample, this clone turned up once. Thyroid surgery was performed in patients who had received no treatment beforehand. Germline V CDR1 and CDR2: SGHRS, YFSETQ. Trimming stripped 2 bases from V and 1 base from J, with 7 bases between. The CDR3 loop spans 14 amino acids. The gene calls are TRBV5-1 and TRBJ1-3; TRBD1 might be the D (5 bases). What was sequenced was tumor tissue. The clonotype comes from a male donor with papillary thyroid cancer or a benign thyroid nodule (not recorded which). Some clones in this sample may be carry-over from other donors' samples. For the CDR3, the DNA is TGCGCCAGCAGCTTAGGGGCTTCTGGAAACACCATATATTTT. Translating it yields CASSLGASGNTIYF.